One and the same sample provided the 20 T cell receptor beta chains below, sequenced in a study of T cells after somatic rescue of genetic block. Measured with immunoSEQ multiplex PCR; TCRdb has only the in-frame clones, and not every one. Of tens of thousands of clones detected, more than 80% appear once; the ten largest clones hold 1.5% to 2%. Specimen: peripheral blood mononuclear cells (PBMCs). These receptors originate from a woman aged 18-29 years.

The DNA for the CDR3 is TGTGCCAGCAGCTTTTTCGGCGGAGCCTACAATGAGCAGTTCTTC. It is translated as CASSFFGGAYNEQFF. The rearrangement joins TRBV7-8 to TRBJ2-1; D uncertain. The CDR3 is 15 residues long. V lost 3 bases and J lost 2, with 11 bases in between. Looked up from germline, CDR1 is SGHVS and CDR2 is FQNEAQ.

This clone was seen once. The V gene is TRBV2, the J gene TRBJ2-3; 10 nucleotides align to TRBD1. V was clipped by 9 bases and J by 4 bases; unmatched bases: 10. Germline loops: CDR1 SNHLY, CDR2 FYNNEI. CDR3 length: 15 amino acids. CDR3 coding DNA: TGTGCCAGTGGAGGGGGACAGGGGATTTCAGATACGCAGTATTTT. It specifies CASGGGQGISDTQYF.

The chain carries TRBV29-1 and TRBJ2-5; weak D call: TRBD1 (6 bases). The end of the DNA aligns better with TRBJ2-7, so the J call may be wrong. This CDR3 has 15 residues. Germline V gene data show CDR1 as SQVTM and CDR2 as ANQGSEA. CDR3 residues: CSGRTVGAGSYEQYF. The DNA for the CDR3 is TGCAGCGGCCGGACAGTCGGGGCAGGGTCCTACGAGCAGTACTTC.

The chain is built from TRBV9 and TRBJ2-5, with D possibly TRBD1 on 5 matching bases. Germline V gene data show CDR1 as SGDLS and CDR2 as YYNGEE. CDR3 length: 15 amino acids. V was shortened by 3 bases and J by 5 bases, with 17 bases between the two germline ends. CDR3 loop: CASSAAGQGWETQYF. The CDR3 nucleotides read TGTGCCAGCAGCGCGGCAGGGCAAGGCTGGGAGACCCAGTACTTC.

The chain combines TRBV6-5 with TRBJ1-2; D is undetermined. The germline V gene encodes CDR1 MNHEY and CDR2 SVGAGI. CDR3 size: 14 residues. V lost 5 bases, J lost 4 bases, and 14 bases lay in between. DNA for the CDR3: TGTGCCAGCAGTCCAGTACCAGAGTCCTATGGCTACACCTTC. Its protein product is CASSPVPESYGYTF.

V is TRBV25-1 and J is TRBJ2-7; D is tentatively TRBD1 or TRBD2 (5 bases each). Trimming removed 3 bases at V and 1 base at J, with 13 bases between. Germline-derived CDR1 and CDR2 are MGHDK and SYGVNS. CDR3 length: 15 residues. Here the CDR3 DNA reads TGTGCCAGCAGTGACAGGGACGTTGCTTCCTACGAGCAGTACTTC. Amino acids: CASSDRDVASYEQYF.

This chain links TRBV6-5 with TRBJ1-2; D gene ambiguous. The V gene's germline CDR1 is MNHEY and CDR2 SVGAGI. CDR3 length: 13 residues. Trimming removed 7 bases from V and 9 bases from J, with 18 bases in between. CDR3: CASTEGSYGRYTF. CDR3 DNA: TGTGCCAGCACCGAGGGATCTTACGGGCGCTACACCTTC.

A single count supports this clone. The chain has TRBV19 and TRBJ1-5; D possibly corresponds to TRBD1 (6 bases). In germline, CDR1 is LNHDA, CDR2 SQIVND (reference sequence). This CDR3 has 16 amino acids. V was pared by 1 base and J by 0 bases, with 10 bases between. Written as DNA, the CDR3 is TGTGCCAGTAGTATAGGGCAGGGGCATAGCAATCAGCCCCAGCATTTT. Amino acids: CASSIGQGHSNQPQHF.

CDR3 sequence: CASSPYNSARSTDTQYF. The CDR3 region has the DNA TGTGCCAGCAGCCCATACAACTCGGCGCGTAGCACAGATACGCAGTATTTT. The genes are TRBV11-3 and TRBJ2-3; D uncertain. Germline V gives CDR1 SGHNT, CDR2 YENEEA. V lost 5 bases, J lost 0 bases, and 18 bases lay in between. The CDR3 length is 17 residues.

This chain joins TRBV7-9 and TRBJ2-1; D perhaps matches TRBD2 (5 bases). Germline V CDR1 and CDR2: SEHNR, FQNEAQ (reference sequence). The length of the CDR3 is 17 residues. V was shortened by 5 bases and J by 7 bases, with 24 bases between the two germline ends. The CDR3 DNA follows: TGTGCCAGCAGCCCAAGCGGCGGACCAGCGTCTAGGAATGAGCAGTTCTTC. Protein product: CASSPSGGPASRNEQFF.

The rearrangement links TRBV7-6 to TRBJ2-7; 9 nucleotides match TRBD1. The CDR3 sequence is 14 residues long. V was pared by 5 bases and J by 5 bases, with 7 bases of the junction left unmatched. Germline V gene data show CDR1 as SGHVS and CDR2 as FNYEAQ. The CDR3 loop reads CASSPGQGLHEQYF. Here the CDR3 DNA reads TGTGCCAGCAGCCCGGGACAGGGTCTACACGAGCAGTACTTC.

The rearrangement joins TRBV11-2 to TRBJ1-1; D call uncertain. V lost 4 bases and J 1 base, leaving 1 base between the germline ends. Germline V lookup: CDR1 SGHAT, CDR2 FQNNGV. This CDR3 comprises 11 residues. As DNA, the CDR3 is TGTGCCAGCAGCTCGAACACTGAAGCTTTCTTT. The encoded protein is CASSSNTEAFF.

CDR3 residues: CASSDDPAASTDTQYF. The CDR3 bases are TGTGCCAGCAGTGACGACCCAGCGGCTAGCACAGATACGCAGTATTTT. This chain uses TRBV6-4 with TRBJ2-3; perhaps TRBD2 as D (5 bases). Trimming cost V 2 bases and J 0 bases, with 12 bases left between them. This CDR3 spans 16 amino acids. The germline V gene encodes CDR1 MRHNA and CDR2 SNTAGT.

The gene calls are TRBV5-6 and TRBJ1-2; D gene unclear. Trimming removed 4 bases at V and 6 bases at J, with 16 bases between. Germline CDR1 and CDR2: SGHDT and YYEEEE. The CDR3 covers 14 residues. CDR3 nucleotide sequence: TGTGCCAGCAGCCCCGTTGGAACTATGGATGGCTACACCTTC. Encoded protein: CASSPVGTMDGYTF. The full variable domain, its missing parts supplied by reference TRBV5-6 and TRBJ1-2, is DAGVTQSPTHLIKTRGQQVTLRCSPKSGHDTVSWYQQALGQGPQFIFQYYEEEERQRGNFPDRFSGHQFPNYSSELNVNALLLGDSALYLCASSPVGTMDGYTFGSGTRLTVV.

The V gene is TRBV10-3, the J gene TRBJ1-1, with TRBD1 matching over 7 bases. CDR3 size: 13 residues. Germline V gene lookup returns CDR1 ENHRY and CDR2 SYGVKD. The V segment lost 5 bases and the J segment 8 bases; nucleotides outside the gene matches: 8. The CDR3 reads CAISRQGRGEAFF. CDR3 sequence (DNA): TGTGCCATCAGTAGACAGGGCCGCGGGGAAGCTTTCTTT.

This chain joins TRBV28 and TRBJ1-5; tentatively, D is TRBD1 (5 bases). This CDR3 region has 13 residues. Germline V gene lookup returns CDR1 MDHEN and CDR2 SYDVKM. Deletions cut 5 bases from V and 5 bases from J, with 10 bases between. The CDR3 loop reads CASSGGGYQPQHF. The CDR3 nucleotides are TGTGCCAGCAGTGGGGGAGGGTATCAGCCCCAGCATTTT.

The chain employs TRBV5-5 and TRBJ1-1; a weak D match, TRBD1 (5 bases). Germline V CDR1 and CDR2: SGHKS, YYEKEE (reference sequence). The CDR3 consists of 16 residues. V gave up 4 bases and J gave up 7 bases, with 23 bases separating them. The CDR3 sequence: CASSTGVPGHQDEAFF. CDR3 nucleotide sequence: TGTGCCAGCAGCACTGGGGTTCCAGGGCACCAAGATGAAGCTTTCTTT.

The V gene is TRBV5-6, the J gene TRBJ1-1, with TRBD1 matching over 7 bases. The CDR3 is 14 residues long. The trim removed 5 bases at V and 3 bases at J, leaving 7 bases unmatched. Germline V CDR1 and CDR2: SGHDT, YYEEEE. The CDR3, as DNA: TGTGCCAGCAGGGCGTTGGACAGGTACACTGAAGCTTTCTTT. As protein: CASRALDRYTEAFF.

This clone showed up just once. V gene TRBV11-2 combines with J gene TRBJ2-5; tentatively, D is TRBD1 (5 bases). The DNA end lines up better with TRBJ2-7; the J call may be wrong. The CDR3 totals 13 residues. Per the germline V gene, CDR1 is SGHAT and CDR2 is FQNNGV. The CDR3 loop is CASTGTPQGEQYF. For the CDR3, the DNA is TGTGCCAGCACCGGAACCCCTCAGGGCGAGCAGTACTTC.

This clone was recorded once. DNA of the CDR3: TGTGCCAGCAGCCAAGACCCCCCGGGACTAGCGAGCTCCTACGAGCAGTACTTC. Encoded protein: CASSQDPPGLASSYEQYF. V is TRBV4-2 and J is TRBJ2-7; 10 nucleotides agree with TRBD2. Germline CDR1 and CDR2: LGHNA and YNFKEQ. J gave up 0 bases and V 0 bases, and 8 bases lay outside the gene matches. This CDR3 is built from 18 residues.